This T cell receptor beta chain was captured in a study of T cell responses to AZD1222 COVID-19 vaccine. General study findings and limits: Repertoires in all cases were sampled only once the peak T cell response had passed. AZD1222 recipients seropositive at baseline numbered only 5 or 6.

The CDR3 has 18 residues. Trimming cost V 3 bases and J 0 bases; bases outside gene matches: 10. Germline V gene data show CDR1 as SGHTA and CDR2 as FQGNSA. The table came from immunoSEQ multiplex PCR; TCRdb's copy has only in-frame clones and leaves some out. The sample holds approximately 99,000 clones, nearly 90% seen once. A note on this clone: Its specificity is unknown.

The material was peripheral blood, obtained on day 0 of AZD1222 vaccination. The source of this sequence is an adult in good health. The rearrangement joins TRBV7-2 to TRBJ1-5; 8 bases map to TRBD1. CDR3 in DNA: TGTGCCAGCAGCTTTTACCGGACAGGGCTATTTAGCAATCAGCCCCAGCATTTT. Its translation: CASSFYRTGLFSNQPQHF.